This TCR beta chain was sequenced in a study of cytomegalovirus exposure and HLA in healthy donors. PCR involved 60 Vbeta and 13 Jbeta primers. Using immunoSEQ multiplex PCR, the repertoire was profiled, and TCRdb retains in-frame clones only, with some absent. The sample holds tens of thousands of clones, 7.5% to 8.5% seen once. Findings and limits, study-wide: In a later analysis, 16,951 TCR beta sequences were associated with HLA alleles at 0.05 false discovery rate. For presence/absence analyses, sequencing depth was assumed to be roughly uniform across donors.

Note on this clone: The antigen is unknown.

Trimming removed 0 bases from V and 2 bases from J, with 11 bases in between. This CDR3 has 15 residues. CDR1 MGHRA and CDR2 YSYEKL come from the germline V gene. Donors in the study were healthy people who gave bone marrow. The sample comprised PBMCs. V gene TRBV4-1 combines with J gene TRBJ2-7; no firm D call. This receptor was identified in a man in his fifties in good health and CMV-seronegative. For the CDR3, the DNA is TGCGCCAGCAGCCAAGAAAGTCTACTTGCCTACGAGCAGTACTTC. This codes for CASSQESLLAYEQYF.